The clone carrying this T cell receptor (beta chain) was counted once. Within the sample, other DNA sequences also encode this same CDR3. In germline, CDR1 is GTSNPN, CDR2 SVGIG (reference sequence). The CDR3 loop spans 13 amino acids. The V end lost 0 bases, the J end lost 5 bases, and 10 bases lay between the germline ends. This sample was taken from a study of control samples from healthy donors and cancer patients. Using immunoSEQ multiplex PCR, the repertoire was profiled, and TCRdb retains in-frame clones only, with some absent. This sample has 15,000 to 20,000 clones; 84% occur once, and the top ten carry roughly 29%.

Sequenced: PBMCs. The clonotype originates from a woman aged 70 to 79 with lung cancer. This chain joins TRBV30 and TRBJ1-2; the D gene is possibly TRBD1 (6 bases). CDR3 DNA: TGTGCCTGGAGTGTACGACAGGATTATGGCTACACCTTC. Translated: CAWSVRQDYGYTF. Based on the CDR3 plus reference TRBV30 and TRBJ1-2, the full variable domain is SQTIHQWPATLVQPVGSPLSLECTVEGTSNPNLYWYRQAAGRGLQLLFYSVGIGQISSEVPQNLSASRPQDRQFILSSKKLLLSDSGFYLCAWSVRQDYGYTFGSGTRLTVV.